This T cell receptor (beta chain) was profiled in a study of response to subunit inactivated influenza vaccine. Concerning this clonotype itself: Its antigen remains unknown.

Trimming removed 5 bases at V and 1 base at J, with 9 bases between. Germline CDR1 SGHTA, CDR2 FQGNSA. The length of the CDR3 is 14 residues. Study-level results: Each seasonal flu vaccination may recruit only limited new T cells, authors suggested.

TCRdb reprocessed the RT-PCR reads with MiXCR, giving one entry per CDR3 protein. Of 150,000 to 200,000 distinct CDR3 sequences detected, about 11% appear once; the ten largest clones hold roughly 12%. The TCR originated in a man aged 45-60 years who received an inactivated influenza vaccine. The chain has TRBV7-2 and TRBJ2-4; tentative D call: TRBD1 (5 bases). The source material was non-naive T cells sorted from PBMCs, sampled roughly 6 weeks after vaccination. The CDR3 sequence is CASSPGLAKNIQYF. The CDR3 DNA reads as TGTGCCAGCAGCCCAGGGTTGGCCAAAAACATTCAGTACTTC.